Sequencing of this TCR beta chain was carried out in a study of CD8 T cells in ankylosing spondylitis. The study's findings and limits: Blood of patients with ankylosing spondylitis appeared to be characterized by a TCR beta motif of fewer than 10 highly homologous variants.

About this clonotype itself: The target antigen is unknown.

Germline assignment: CDR1 SEHNR and CDR2 FQNEAQ (reference sequence). The V and J ends lost 5 bases and 3 bases respectively, with 10 bases between them. The CDR3 is 13 residues long. TCRdb redid the calling of the 5' RACE reads with MiXCR, one entry per CDR3 protein. This table holds around 440,000 distinct CDR3 sequences, 15% to 20% found once. The J gene is TRBJ1-1, the V gene TRBV7-9; D remains ambiguous. Sequenced material: blood, either unsorted or a sorted T cell fraction (not recorded which). The sequence was collected from a male donor with ankylosing spondylitis. The CDR3 sequence is CASSPIRDTEAFF. The CDR3 region has the DNA TGTGCCAGCAGCCCAATCCGGGACACTGAAGCTTTCTTT.